These 2 T cell receptor beta chains were all obtained from the same sample, sequenced in a study of cytomegalovirus exposure and HLA in healthy donors. PCR amplification relied on 60 Vbeta primers (plus 13 Jbeta primers). Profiled with immunoSEQ multiplex PCR; TCRdb holds only in-frame clones, not every one. Found here are 120,000 or so clones, more than 55% of them singletons; the top ten hold 1.5% to 1.9%. Sequencing used PBMCs. These receptors came from a man younger than 35 in good health and CMV-seronegative.

The chain links TRBV27 to TRBJ1-3; D uncertain. CDR3 length: 13 residues. Trimming took off 5 bases at V and 0 bases at J, with 5 bases between the two ends. Germline values: CDR1 MNHEY, CDR2 SMNVEV (reference sequence). CDR3 sequence (DNA): TGTGCCAGCAGTCGGAGCTCTGGAAACACCATATATTTT. Its protein product is CASSRSSGNTIYF.

This chain connects TRBV10-3 to TRBJ1-2; 10 bases are shared with TRBD1. The CDR3 consists of 14 residues. With V trimmed by 6 bases and J by 3 bases, 4 bases remained unmatched. Germline CDR1 reads ENHRY; CDR2 reads SYGVKD. This chain's CDR3 is CAISSTGGDYGYTF. CDR3 nucleotides: TGTGCCATCAGCTCGACAGGGGGCGACTATGGCTACACCTTC.